This T cell receptor (beta chain) appears in the sequencing data of a study of OX40 agonist ivuxolimab in advanced cancers. General study results and limits: There was clonal expansion of CD4+ and CD8+ blood T cells by week 6 at 0.1 to 3.0 mg/kg.

TCRdb's copy holds only in-frame clones and misses some; the assay was immunoSEQ multiplex PCR. Altogether some 76,000 clones are present, 84% being singletons, with the ten largest covering just under 7%. Points on this clone: Its cognate antigen is unknown.

This CDR3 has 15 amino acids. The V gene end was trimmed by 2 bases and the J gene end by 3 bases; junction bases not matched to a gene: 7. CDR1 is SGHNT and CDR2 is YENEEA in the germline V gene. The specimen was CD4+ or CD8+ T cells sorted from blood, collected in a trial of the OX40 agonist ivuxolimab. This chain uses TRBV11-3 with TRBJ2-7; TRBD1 matches at 7 bases. This receptor was obtained from an adult with an advanced solid tumor such as melanoma, head and neck, liver or kidney cancer. In DNA form, the CDR3 reads TGTGCCAGCAGCTTATCGTCGGGACAGAGCTACGAGCAGTACTTC. Residues: CASSLSSGQSYEQYF.